What follows are 2 T cell receptor beta chains derived from one specimen sequenced in a study of blood T cells in healthy people across ages. Through a sample-barcoded 5' primer and a J-beta primer mix, a second PCR was run for roughly 7 to 11 cycles. TCRdb called the 5' RACE reads again in MiXCR, with one record for every CDR3 protein. The sample records some 940,000 distinct CDR3 sequences, about 29% being singletons. The sample was also reused in another study, on T cells of mothers and their children.

The sequenced sample consisted of blood. The source is a woman aged 40 to 49 in good health.

A note on this clonotype: Since a much larger clone is just one base distant, this may be a read error. V gene TRBV7-9 combines with J gene TRBJ2-1; tentatively, D is TRBD1 (6 bases). The CDR3 is 12 residues long. Germline V gene lookup returns CDR1 SEHNR and CDR2 FQNEAQ (reference sequence). The ends were cut back, 11 bases at V and 6 bases at J, with 14 bases in the middle. The CDR3 DNA is TGTGCCGCCCTCGGACAGTCCAATGAGCAGTTCTTC. Protein: CAALGQSNEQFF. The variable domain in full, completed from reference TRBV7-9 and TRBJ2-1, reads DTGVSQNPRHKITKRGQNVTFRCDPISEHNRLYWYRQTLGQGPEFLTYFQNEAQLEKSRLLSDRFSAERPKGSFSTLEIQRTEQGDSAMYLCAALGQSNEQFFGPGTRLTVL.

This clonotype was recorded a few times. CDR3 in amino acids: CASKIPTGQGAMGGEKLFF. In nucleotides, the CDR3 is TGTGCCAGCAAAATCCCTACGGGACAGGGGGCGATGGGCGGTGAAAAACTGTTTTTT. The chain has TRBV28 and TRBJ1-4; 12 nucleotides match TRBD1. V lost 7 bases and J lost 7; bases outside the gene matches: 19. The CDR3 contains 19 residues. Germline CDR1 reads MDHEN; CDR2 reads SYDVKM.